The clone carrying this T cell receptor beta chain has a single count. The antigen is not known. The source material, RNA transcripts, was used to amplify TCR beta CDR3 regions. The HTBI primer set served for first-round RT-PCR of the TCR CDR3. TCRdb used MiXCR to reprocess the multiplex PCR reads, holding one entry per CDR3 protein. The sample has about 660,000 distinct CDR3 sequences; over 40% are singletons. These data are taken from a study of T cells in Graves' hyperthyroidism and ophthalmopathy. General study results and limits: Expanded thyroid clonotypes (above 0.001) were mostly also found in blood. Ophthalmopathy onset followed model prediction by a median about 6.9 months.

Sequenced input: peripheral blood or thyroid tissue (not recorded which). The receptor's source is an adult man with Graves' disease, either hyperthyroidism or ophthalmopathy (not recorded which).

The CDR3 region has the DNA TGCAGTGCTAGAGATCTGGGGGGAGGAGGTGAGCAGTACTTC. Translated: CSARDLGGGGEQYF. This chain links TRBV20-1 with TRBJ2-7, with D possibly being TRBD2 (6 bases). Looked up from germline, CDR1 is DFQATT and CDR2 is SNEGSKA (reference sequence). V was shortened by 0 bases and J by 7 bases, with 16 bases between the two germline ends. The CDR3 is 14 amino acids.